A selection of T cell receptor beta chains follows, all from one sample in a study of breast tumors, draining lymph nodes, adjacent tissues. Via MiXCR, TCRdb re-called the multiplex PCR reads, giving one row per CDR3 protein. Of 150,000 to 250,000 distinct CDR3 sequences listed, roughly 29% are singletons. Sequenced sample: axillary lymph node tissue. Every receptor here comes from a female donor with breast cancer. Some clones in this sample may be carry-over from other donors' samples. CDR3s leave out the opening cysteine and the closing phenylalanine or tryptophan. D genes are given only for firm matches.

d_gene: .; j_gene: TRBJ2-5; v_gene: TRBV25-1; len: 14; CDR3aa: ACSARRGEARETQY
d_gene: .; j_gene: TRBJ2-1; v_gene: TRBV24-1; len: 14; CDR3aa: ATGDLDGAYYNEQF
d_gene: .; j_gene: TRBJ1-4; v_gene: TRBV28; len: 14; CDR3aa: ASSLGAGVANEKLF
d_gene: TRBD2; j_gene: TRBJ2-3; v_gene: TRBV6-5; len: 13; CDR3aa: ASSFQAGGGDTQY
d_gene: .; j_gene: TRBJ2-5; v_gene: TRBV2; len: 12; CDR3aa: ASSDRGAGETQY
d_gene: TRBD2; j_gene: TRBJ2-5; v_gene: TRBV5-1; len: 10; CDR3aa: ARGLAGETHY
d_gene: .; j_gene: TRBJ1-5; v_gene: TRBV6-5; len: 12; CDR3aa: ASSSPSGNQPQH
d_gene: TRBD2; j_gene: TRBJ2-2; v_gene: TRBV18; len: 18; CDR3aa: ASSRTGTSGSPPNTGELF
d_gene: .; j_gene: TRBJ2-3; v_gene: TRBV7-6; len: 13; CDR3aa: ASSAQPLGTDTQY
d_gene: .; j_gene: TRBJ1-5; v_gene: TRBV20-1; len: 14; CDR3aa: SARDEGGYSNQPQH
d_gene: .; j_gene: TRBJ1-2; v_gene: TRBV12-3/TRBV12-4; len: 12; CDR3aa: ASSLPASSYGYT
d_gene: .; j_gene: TRBJ2-5; v_gene: TRBV5-1; len: 12; CDR3aa: ASSLAGQQDTQY
d_gene: TRBD2; j_gene: TRBJ2-7; v_gene: TRBV6-4; len: 14; CDR3aa: ASSDSTSGRADEQY
d_gene: TRBD1; j_gene: TRBJ1-1; v_gene: TRBV11-2; len: 12; CDR3aa: ASSLDLRGDEAF
d_gene: TRBD2; j_gene: TRBJ2-5; v_gene: TRBV4-1; len: 15; CDR3aa: ASSRLGLLAGAETQY
d_gene: TRBD1; j_gene: TRBJ1-5; v_gene: TRBV30; len: 13; CDR3aa: AWSVGTGGNQPQH